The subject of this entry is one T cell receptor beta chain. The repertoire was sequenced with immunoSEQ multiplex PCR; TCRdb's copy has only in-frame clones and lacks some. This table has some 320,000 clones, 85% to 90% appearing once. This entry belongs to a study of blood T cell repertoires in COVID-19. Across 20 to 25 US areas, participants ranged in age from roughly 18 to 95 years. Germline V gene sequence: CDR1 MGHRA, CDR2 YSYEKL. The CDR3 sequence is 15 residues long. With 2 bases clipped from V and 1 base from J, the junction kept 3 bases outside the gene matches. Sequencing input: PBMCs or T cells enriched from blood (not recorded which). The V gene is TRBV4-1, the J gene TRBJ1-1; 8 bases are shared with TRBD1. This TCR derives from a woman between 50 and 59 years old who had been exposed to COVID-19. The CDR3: CASSQPDRANTEAFF. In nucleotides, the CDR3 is TGCGCCAGCAGCCAACCGGACAGGGCGAACACTGAAGCTTTCTTT.